This paragraph reports one T cell receptor beta chain. Its antigen is currently unknown. Looked up from germline, CDR1 is SGHNT and CDR2 is YENEEA. The V segment lost 0 bases and the J segment 6 bases; nucleotides outside the gene matches: 2. The CDR3 totals 13 residues. The data derive from a study of lymphopenia after photon versus proton radiotherapy. Findings of the study overall: Proton therapy kept repertoires fairly stable, unlike photons, which gained effector/memory cells. After the lymphocyte nadir, photon-treated repertoires showed oligoclonal expansion, especially of CD8+ Temra cells.

Profiling relied on immunoSEQ multiplex PCR, and the TCRdb table lists in-frame clones only, not all of them. The data show 75,000 or so clones, around four fifths seen once. The material sequenced was peripheral blood, taken from a patient treated with proton-based radiotherapy. The chain employs TRBV11-3 and TRBJ2-7, with 7 positions matching TRBD1. The receptor comes from a man in his 60s with pancreatic cancer. CDR3 loop: CASSLETGSEQYF. CDR3 nucleotide sequence: TGTGCCAGCAGCTTAGAGACAGGGAGCGAGCAGTACTTC.